This T cell receptor (beta chain) was identified in a study of cytomegalovirus exposure and HLA in healthy donors. Study results and caveats: In a later analysis, specific HLA alleles were associated with 16,000 or so TCR beta sequences at a 0.05 false discovery rate. Reported findings show TCR beta sequences accurately forecast HLA-A and HLA-B alleles in most subjects.

The study ran its PCR with 60 Vbeta and 13 Jbeta primers. Method: immunoSEQ multiplex PCR; TCRdb's copy keeps in-frame clones and lacks some. The sample yields more than 110,000 clones, 73% seen once. The germline V gene has CDR1 SGHRS and CDR2 YFSETQ. Unmatched junction bases numbered 2, after V lost 2 bases and J lost 6 bases. The CDR3 is 13 residues long. Comment on this clone: Its antigen is still unknown.

The clonotype originates from a woman aged 40 to 49 in good health and CMV-seronegative. The specimen was PBMCs. V gene TRBV5-1 combines with J gene TRBJ1-5; TRBD1 aligns across 7 bases. CDR3 protein: CASSFSGGQPQHF. The CDR3 DNA is TGCGCCAGCAGCTTTTCAGGGGGTCAGCCCCAGCATTTT. Using reference TRBV5-1 and TRBJ1-5 for the parts outside the CDR3, the full variable domain is KAGVTQTPRYLIKTRGQQVTLSCSPISGHRSVSWYQQTPGQGLQFLFEYFSETQRNKGNFPGRFSGRQFSNSRSEMNVSTLELGDSALYLCASSFSGGQPQHFGDGTRLSIL.